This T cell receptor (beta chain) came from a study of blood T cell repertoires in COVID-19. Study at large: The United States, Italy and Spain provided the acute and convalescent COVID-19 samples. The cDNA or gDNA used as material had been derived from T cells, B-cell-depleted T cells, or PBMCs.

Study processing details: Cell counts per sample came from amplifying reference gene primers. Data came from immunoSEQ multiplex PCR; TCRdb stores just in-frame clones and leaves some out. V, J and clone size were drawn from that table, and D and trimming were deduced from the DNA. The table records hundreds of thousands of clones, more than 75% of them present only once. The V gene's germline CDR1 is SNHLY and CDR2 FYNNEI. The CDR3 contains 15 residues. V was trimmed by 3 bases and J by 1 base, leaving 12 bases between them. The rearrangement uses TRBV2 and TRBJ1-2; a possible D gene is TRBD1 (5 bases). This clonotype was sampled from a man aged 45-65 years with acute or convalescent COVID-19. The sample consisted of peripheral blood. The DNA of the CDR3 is TGTGCCAGCAGTGAGGGTTCAGGGATTAACTATGGCTACACCTTC. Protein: CASSEGSGINYGYTF.